The 25 T cell receptor beta chains given below trace back to one sample, sequenced in a study of T-cell memory formation after mild COVID-19. TCRdb itself ran the 5' RACE reads through MiXCR, one entry per CDR3 protein. The data hold about 16,000 distinct CDR3 sequences, with 23% observed a single time. The sequenced sample consisted of PBMCs or a T cell subset sorted from them (not recorded which). These receptors were taken from a man younger than 35 who had mild COVID-19 (a few samples of this study predate the infection). Cell type and time point are not known.

This clonotype was detected once. One end of the junction fails to match germline, which may point to a read error. The rearrangement joins TRBV2 to TRBJ2-3; tentative D call: TRBD1 (5 bases). The CDR3 is made up of 13 amino acids. Germline V gives CDR1 SNHLY, CDR2 FYNNEI. The CDR3 region has the DNA TGCGGCCGTAAGGGGCTTGGCACAGATACGCAGTATTTT. Translated, it gives CGRKGLGTDTQYF.

V gene TRBV12-3 or TRBV12-4 combines with J gene TRBJ1-3; D perhaps matches TRBD1 (6 bases). Trimming stripped 3 bases from V and 0 bases from J, with 12 bases between. The CDR3 runs to 16 residues. This CDR3 is CASSFWQGSSGNTIYF. DNA for the CDR3: TGTGCCAGCAGTTTCTGGCAGGGGAGCTCTGGAAACACCATATATTTT.

This clonotype was found many times. The junction does not match germline at one end; this may be a read error. The chain recombines TRBV7-9 with TRBJ2-7; D is unresolved. The length of the CDR3 is 14 residues. The germline V gene encodes CDR1 SEHNR and CDR2 FQNEAQ (reference sequence). The CDR3 region is CASSLFPTIGDMNF. As DNA, the CDR3 is TGTGCCAGCAGCTTATTTCCCACGATCGGAGACATGAACTTC.

This clonotype has at least ten counts. The chain carries TRBV7-9 and TRBJ2-1, with 14 bases lining up with TRBD2. This CDR3 comprises 17 residues. Germline V gives CDR1 SEHNR, CDR2 FQNEAQ (reference sequence). J lost 3 bases, V lost 5 bases, and 6 bases had no gene match. This CDR3 reads CASSTGLAGAYYNEQFF. For the CDR3, the DNA is TGTGCCAGCAGCACGGGACTAGCGGGGGCCTACTACAATGAGCAGTTCTTC.

In this sample, this clonotype turned up many times. The genes are TRBV10-3 and TRBJ1-5; no clear D gene. The CDR3 has 15 amino acids. Trimming left V 3 bases short and J 2 bases short, with 11 bases between. Germline V gives CDR1 ENHRY, CDR2 SYGVKD. CDR3 coding DNA: TGTGCCATCAGTGATCTTGGTACGGGCAATCAGCCCCAGCATTTT. This codes for CAISDLGTGNQPQHF.

Many counts were recorded for this clonotype. V is TRBV20-1 and J is TRBJ2-7; perhaps TRBD2 as D (5 bases). The V gene's germline CDR1 is DFQATT and CDR2 SNEGSKA (reference sequence). The CDR3 extends over 13 amino acids. Trimming stripped 2 bases from V and 3 bases from J, with 11 bases between. The CDR3 is CSARLAAVYEQYF. The CDR3 DNA follows: TGCAGTGCTAGACTAGCAGCGGTCTACGAGCAGTACTTC.

This clonotype was counted at least ten times. The V call is TRBV5-6, the J call TRBJ2-5, with D perhaps TRBD1 or TRBD2 (5 bases each). Germline values: CDR1 SGHDT, CDR2 YYEEEE. The CDR3 is 13 residues long. Trimming left V 3 bases short and J 0 bases short, with 6 bases between. The CDR3 here is CASSWGYQETQYF. In DNA form, the CDR3 reads TGTGCCAGCAGCTGGGGGTACCAAGAGACCCAGTACTTC.

This clonotype appeared a few times. In DNA, the CDR3 is TGCAGTGCTTTCCAGGACAGTGAAGAGACCCAGTACTTC. The encoded protein is CSAFQDSEETQYF. This chain uses TRBV20-1 with TRBJ2-5; the D gene is possibly TRBD1 (6 bases). This CDR3 spans 13 amino acids. Germline assignment: CDR1 DFQATT and CDR2 SNEGSKA (reference sequence). Trimming removed 5 bases at V and 3 bases at J, with 13 bases between.

This rearrangement joins TRBV28 to TRBJ2-1; D is possibly TRBD1 (7 bases). Germline V lookup: CDR1 MDHEN, CDR2 SYDVKM. The CDR3 sequence is 12 residues long. The V and J ends lost 10 bases and 8 bases respectively, with 15 bases between them. This CDR3 reads CATYDRDYEQFF. DNA of the CDR3: TGTGCCACCTACGACAGGGACTATGAGCAGTTCTTC.

This clonotype was seen repeatedly, ten times or more. The chain has TRBV7-2 and TRBJ2-7; 7 positions agree with TRBD2. Germline CDR1 is SGHTA and CDR2 is FQGNSA. With 3 bases clipped from V and 3 bases from J, the junction kept 11 bases outside the gene matches. This CDR3 is 16 amino acids long. The DNA of the CDR3 is TGTGCCAGCAGCTTCCTTGAGGCCGGGAGGCGCTACGAGCAGTACTTC. Residues: CASSFLEAGRRYEQYF.

In its sample, this clonotype was seen many times. V is TRBV9 and J is TRBJ1-1, with no clear D. This CDR3 is 12 amino acids long. CDR1 is SGDLS, CDR2 YYNGEE, per germline. The V end lost 1 base, the J end lost 0 bases, and 1 base lay between the germline ends. The CDR3 region is CASSVLNTEAFF. CDR3 DNA sequence: TGTGCCAGCAGCGTATTGAACACTGAAGCTTTCTTT.

The chain links TRBV9 to TRBJ2-5; 15 bases are a match to TRBD2. V lost 3 bases to trimming and J lost 5 bases; unmatched junction nucleotides: 5. Germline V gives CDR1 SGDLS, CDR2 YYNGEE. The CDR3 has 16 residues. This CDR3 reads CASSGTSGGAVETQYF. CDR3 coding DNA: TGTGCCAGCAGCGGGACTAGCGGGGGGGCCGTTGAGACCCAGTACTTC.

The chain combines TRBV6-4 with TRBJ2-1; 8 bases agree with TRBD1. Germline V gene data show CDR1 as MRHNA and CDR2 as SNTAGT. Germline trimming cut 3 bases from V and 8 bases from J; bases unmatched to any gene: 6. The CDR3 contains 14 residues. Written as DNA, the CDR3 is TGTGCCAGCAGTGAGACCCAGGGGGCGGATGAGCAGTTCTTC. Amino acid sequence: CASSETQGADEQFF.

There are many counts of this clonotype. J is TRBJ1-4 and V is TRBV6-5; no definite D call. The germline V gene has CDR1 MNHEY and CDR2 SVGAGI. The CDR3 runs to 16 residues. Deletions cut 4 bases from V and 6 bases from J, with 18 bases between. The CDR3 is CASSLLSGEQHEKLFF. Written as DNA, the CDR3 is TGTGCCAGCAGTTTGCTTTCGGGTGAACAGCATGAAAAACTGTTTTTT.

Note on this clonotype: Possible read error: a much larger clone is one base away. The V call is TRBV19, the J call TRBJ2-3; D ambiguous. There are 14 residues in the CDR3. Germline CDR1 is LNHDA and CDR2 is SQIVND (reference sequence). Trimming took off 3 bases at V and 5 bases at J, with 12 bases between the two ends. CDR3 loop: CASSILVALDTQYF. CDR3 DNA sequence: TGTGCCAGTAGTATTCTGGTGGCCCTAGATACGCAGTATTTT.

The genes are TRBV4-3 and TRBJ2-1; possibly TRBD1 or TRBD2 for D (5 bases each). V dropped 4 bases and J dropped 4 bases, with 14 bases sitting between them. Germline CDR1 LGHNA, CDR2 YSLEER. The CDR3 contains 15 residues. The CDR3 loop is CASSPGTARYNEQFF. The CDR3 DNA reads TGCGCCAGCAGCCCGGGGACGGCCAGATACAATGAGCAGTTCTTC.

The chain is built from TRBV18 and TRBJ2-1; D gene unclear. The ends were cut back, 3 bases at V and 10 bases at J, with 10 bases in the middle. This CDR3 has 12 amino acids. Germline values: CDR1 KGHSH, CDR2 LQKENI. The CDR3 sequence is CASSPQDKEQFF. In nucleotides, the CDR3 is TGTGCCAGCTCACCCCAGGATAAGGAGCAGTTCTTC.

This clonotype was observed at least ten times. The chain links TRBV24-1 to TRBJ2-2; D is uncertain. Deletions cut 3 bases from V and 1 base from J, with 11 bases between. Germline CDR1 KGHDR, CDR2 SFDVKD. The CDR3 is made up of 16 amino acids. The CDR3 DNA is TGTGCCACCAGTGATCTAGGCCCCGGGAACACCGGGGAGCTGTTTTTT. The encoded protein is CATSDLGPGNTGELFF.

This chain links TRBV10-3 with TRBJ2-1, with 9 bases identical to TRBD2. Per germline, CDR1 ENHRY and CDR2 SYGVKD. V dropped 7 bases and J dropped 8; count of bases not matched to a gene: 12. This CDR3 spans 15 amino acids. The CDR3 protein is CAIKYSGGSVYEQFF. The CDR3 region has the DNA TGTGCCATCAAGTATAGCGGGGGATCGGTGTATGAGCAGTTCTTC.

This clonotype came up a few times. CDR3 in amino acids: CASSWDRTGELFF. CDR3 sequence (DNA): TGCGCCAGCAGCTGGGACAGGACCGGGGAGCTGTTTTTT. The V gene is TRBV5-1, the J gene TRBJ2-2; 8 bases align to TRBD1. The CDR3 spans 13 residues. V lost 3 bases to trimming and J lost 5 bases; unmatched junction nucleotides: 0. Per germline, CDR1 SGHRS and CDR2 YFSETQ.

This chain links TRBV7-2 with TRBJ1-5, with 9 bases identical to TRBD1. V lost 6 bases and J lost 2; bases outside the gene matches: 8. The CDR3 has 16 amino acids. Germline V gene lookup returns CDR1 SGHTA and CDR2 FQGNSA. The CDR3 is CASRQQGAWGNQPQHF. In DNA, the CDR3 is TGTGCCAGCAGACAACAGGGGGCCTGGGGCAATCAGCCCCAGCATTTT.

This clonotype was found many times. The V and J genes are TRBV7-6 and TRBJ1-5; 7 positions match TRBD1. The CDR3 covers 14 residues. Trimming took 5 bases from V and 9 from J; bases not matched to a gene: 10. The germline gives CDR1 SGHVS, CDR2 FNYEAQ. The CDR3 nucleotides are TGTGCCAGCAGCGAGCTGACAGGGCATCGGCCCCAGCATTTT. The encoded protein is CASSELTGHRPQHF.

This clonotype was observed a handful of times. The J gene is TRBJ1-2, the V gene TRBV4-3, with no clear D. This CDR3 is built from 14 residues. Per the germline V gene, CDR1 is LGHNA and CDR2 is YSLEER. Trimming took off 0 bases at V and 7 bases at J, with 12 bases between the two ends. The CDR3 DNA is TGCGCCAGCAGCCAAGAGCCCGGCTGGGGTGGCTACACCTTC. Its translation is CASSQEPGWGGYTF.

The sample holds many counts of this clonotype. The CDR3 DNA is TGTGCCAGCAGCCAAGCCCCTCGGGACAGGGTACCCCACAATGAGCAGTTCTTC. Its translation is CASSQAPRDRVPHNEQFF. V and J are TRBV4-2 and TRBJ2-1; 9 bases align to TRBD1. V was pared by 1 base and J by 5 bases, with 12 bases of the junction left unmatched. CDR3 length equals 18 residues. The germline gives CDR1 LGHNA, CDR2 YNFKEQ.

In its sample, this clonotype was seen many times. This rearrangement joins TRBV4-1 to TRBJ2-5, with TRBD1 identical over 10 bases. Germline assignment: CDR1 MGHRA and CDR2 YSYEKL. This CDR3 spans 17 amino acids. V lost 4 bases and J lost 2; bases outside the gene matches: 10. The CDR3 DNA sequence: TGCGCCAGCAGCCCACTCGACAGGGGGCTTCGGCAAGAGACCCAGTACTTC. Its protein is CASSPLDRGLRQETQYF.